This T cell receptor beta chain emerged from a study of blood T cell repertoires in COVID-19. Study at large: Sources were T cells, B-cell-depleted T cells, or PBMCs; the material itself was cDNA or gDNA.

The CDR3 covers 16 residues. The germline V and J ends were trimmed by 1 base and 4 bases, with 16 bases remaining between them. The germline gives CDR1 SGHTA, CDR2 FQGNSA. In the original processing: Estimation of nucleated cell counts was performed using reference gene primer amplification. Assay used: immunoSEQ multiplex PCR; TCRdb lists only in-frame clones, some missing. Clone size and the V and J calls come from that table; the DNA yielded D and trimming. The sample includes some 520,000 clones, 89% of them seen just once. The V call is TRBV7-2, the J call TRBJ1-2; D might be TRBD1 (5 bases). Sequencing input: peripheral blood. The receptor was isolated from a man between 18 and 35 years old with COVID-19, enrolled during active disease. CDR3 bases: TGTGCCAGCAGCTTAGAAGGGAACAGACAGATCTATGGCTACACCTTC. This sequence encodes CASSLEGNRQIYGYTF.